The rows below give T cell receptor beta chains drawn from one sample of a study of spatial heterogeneity in lung cancer. TCRdb fed the 5' RACE reads into MiXCR, producing one record per CDR3 protein. This sample carries 35,000 to 55,000 distinct CDR3 sequences, almost 7% of them seen once, and the ten largest clones take around 43%. The specimen was PBMCs, collected at surgery. The receptors were sampled from a female donor with early-stage non-small cell lung cancer. Each CDR3 is given with its conserved first and last residue. The D gene is left open where the match is weak. Clone size is not always given. Where it is, it says once, few, many or a class for expanded clones.

D	V	J	size	DNA	CDR3
.	TRBV27	TRBJ2-6	.	TGTGCCAGCAGTTTAGGACAGCCCAGAGTCCTGACTTTC	CASSLGQPRVLTF
.	TRBV10-3	TRBJ2-7	medium-sized	TGTGCCACCGGATTGACTAGTGAGCAGTACTTC	CATGLTSEQYF
.	TRBV20-1	TRBJ2-5	many	TGCAGTGCTAGAGACGGTTCGCACTCACAAGAGACCCAGTACTTC	CSARDGSHSQETQYF
.	TRBV6-5	TRBJ2-4	many	TGTGCCAGCAGTCTCCTTGGGGCCAAAAACATTCAGTACTTC	CASSLLGAKNIQYF
TRBD1	TRBV12-3/TRBV12-4	TRBJ1-1	.	TGTGCCAGCAGTAACAGGGGGAAGGGGGACACTGAAGCTTTCTTT	CASSNRGKGDTEAFF
.	TRBV12-5	TRBJ2-3	many	TGTGCTAGTGGTAAGGAGTATCCCACAGATACGCAGTATTTT	CASGKEYPTDTQYF
TRBD1	TRBV6-1	TRBJ1-1	many	TGTGCCAGCAGTGAAGTCAGGGGGGGTGAAGCTTTCTTT	CASSEVRGGEAFF
TRBD1	TRBV6-2/TRBV6-3	TRBJ1-2	.	TGTGCCAGCAGCCGAGGACAGGGGTATGGCTACACCTTC	CASSRGQGYGYTF
.	TRBV10-3	TRBJ1-3	many	TGTGCCATCAGTGCACAGGGACTGAACACCATATATTTT	CAISAQGLNTIYF
TRBD1	TRBV27	TRBJ1-2	.	TGTGCCAACAGTCCCAGACAGGGGAATACCTATGGCTACACCTTC	CANSPRQGNTYGYTF
.	TRBV7-2	TRBJ1-6	few	TGTGCCAGCAGCTTAGGAGGGAGCTCCTATAATTCACCCCTCCACTTT	CASSLGGSSYNSPLHF
.	TRBV6-5	TRBJ1-4	few	TGTGCCAGCAGGGCTCCAGGGGCAACTAATGAAAAACTGTTTTTT	CASRAPGATNEKLFF
.	TRBV6-1	TRBJ1-1	.	TGTGCCACCTCCCCTGGGCGACATCTGAACACTGAAGCTTTCTTT	CATSPGRHLNTEAFF
TRBD1	TRBV20-1	TRBJ1-5	many	TGCAGTGCTACAGCAGGGGGACAGCCCCAGCATTTT	CSATAGGQPQHF
TRBD1	TRBV11-2	TRBJ2-3	.	TGTGCCAGCAGCCTAAGCCTCCGGGACAGGGGAACAGATACGCAGTATTTT	CASSLSLRDRGTDTQYF
.	TRBV12-3/TRBV12-4	TRBJ1-6	few	TGTGCCAGCAGGGAGACAGTGGCCCTCCACTTT	CASRETVALHF
TRBD2	TRBV4-1	TRBJ2-7	.	TGCGCCAGCAGCCAGGGACTAGCGGGGGGCCACTCCTACGAGCAGTACTTC	CASSQGLAGGHSYEQYF
.	TRBV5-1	TRBJ1-1	few	TGCGCCAGCAGCACAGGTATTCGGGACACTGAAGCTTTCTTT	CASSTGIRDTEAFF
.	TRBV7-2	TRBJ1-2	many	TGTGCCAGCATTCTCTCACACAGGGATAACTATGGCTACACCTTC	CASILSHRDNYGYTF
TRBD2	TRBV2	TRBJ2-7	.	TGTGCCAGCAGTCCGGGACTAGCGGACTACGAGCAGTACTTC	CASSPGLADYEQYF
.	TRBV7-8	TRBJ2-1	few	TGTGCCAGCAGCTTAGACGAGACAGGGCAGTTCTTC	CASSLDETGQFF
.	TRBV7-3	TRBJ2-2	many	TGTGCCAGCAGCCTCGGAAACACCGGGGAGCTGTTTTTT	CASSLGNTGELFF
TRBD1	TRBV5-6	TRBJ1-5	few	TGTGCCAGCAGCAGGGGACAGGTAGGAGATCAGCCCCAGCATTTT	CASSRGQVGDQPQHF
.	TRBV5-1	TRBJ2-3	few	TGCGCCAGCAGCTTAAGCAGCACAGATACGCAGTATTTT	CASSLSSTDTQYF
.	TRBV20-1	TRBJ2-5	many	TGCAGTGCTAGAGTGGCGGGGAAAGAGACCCAGTACTTC	CSARVAGKETQYF
.	TRBV7-9	TRBJ2-1	.	TGTGCCAGCAGCTCCCGAACTAGCCCGAGCTCCTACAATGAGCAGTTCTTC	CASSSRTSPSSYNEQFF
.	TRBV12-3/TRBV12-4	TRBJ2-3	many	TGTGCCAGCAGTCCTCGGAGGGGCACAGATACGCAGTATTTT	CASSPRRGTDTQYF
TRBD2	TRBV6-6	TRBJ2-7	many	TGTGCCAGCAGCGTCGGGGGGTATTACGAGCAGTACTTC	CASSVGGYYEQYF
.	TRBV19	TRBJ1-2	many	TGTGCCAGTAGTATAGATCGCTTGTATGGCTACACCTTC	CASSIDRLYGYTF
.	TRBV5-1	TRBJ1-1	many	TGCGCCAGCAGCCCCCGCGGAGGGGGAATGGCTGAAGCTTTCTTT	CASSPRGGGMAEAFF
TRBD1	TRBV20-1	TRBJ2-7	.	TGCAGTGCGGGGACGGGACAGGGGTACAACGAGCAGTACTTC	CSAGTGQGYNEQYF
.	TRBV10-2	TRBJ2-5	.	TGCGCCAGCAGCATTCAAGAGACCCAGTACTTC	CASSIQETQYF
TRBD1	TRBV3-1	TRBJ1-1	few	TGTGCCAGCAGCCAAGGAGGGACAGGGTTGAACACTGAAGCTTTCTTT	CASSQGGTGLNTEAFF
.	TRBV5-1	TRBJ1-1	many	TGCGCCAGCAGATCGAGTTCACAAAGGAACACTGAAGCTTTCTTT	CASRSSSQRNTEAFF
TRBD2	TRBV11-2	TRBJ2-5	many	TGTGCCAGCACCTTGACTAGCGGGGGAGAGACCCAGTACTTC	CASTLTSGGETQYF
.	TRBV6-1	TRBJ1-5	few	TGTGCCAGCACCCGACAGAGCAATCAGCCCCAGCATTTT	CASTRQSNQPQHF
TRBD2	TRBV5-1	TRBJ2-5	few	TGCGCCAGCAGCTCAAGCGGGGCCCAAGAGACCCAGTACTTC	CASSSSGAQETQYF
.	TRBV6-1	TRBJ1-4	.	TGTGCCAGCAGCCTGGCCCCCGACCCAGGTGAAAAACTGTTTTTT	CASSLAPDPGEKLFF
TRBD2	TRBV9	TRBJ2-1	.	TGTGCCAGCAGCGTGGTAGGCGGGGGGCTACCCAATGAGCAGTTCTTC	CASSVVGGGLPNEQFF
TRBD1	TRBV29-1	TRBJ1-1	many	TGCAGCGCCCAAAAGGGAGGGGGCAGGGCTGAAGCTTTCTTT	CSAQKGGGRAEAFF
.	TRBV6-1	TRBJ2-2	few	TGTGCCAGCAGTGCCCATTACAGGGAAGACACCGGGGAGCTGTTTTTT	CASSAHYREDTGELFF
.	TRBV3-1	TRBJ1-2	few	TGTGCCAGCAGCCAAGGGACCACAGGGCTTTATGGCTACACCTTC	CASSQGTTGLYGYTF
TRBD2	TRBV4-1	TRBJ2-3	many	TGCGCCAGCAGCCAAGGGGTGCTAGCGGGGGGTTATGATACGCAGTATTTT	CASSQGVLAGGYDTQYF
.	TRBV6-5	TRBJ2-7	many	TGTGCCAGCAGTTACACGATAATAGGGCAGGACGAGCAGTACTTC	CASSYTIIGQDEQYF
.	TRBV10-3	TRBJ1-1	many	TGTGCCATCAGTGAGTCGGGGACGTTGAACACTGAAGCTTTCTTT	CAISESGTLNTEAFF
TRBD2	TRBV10-3	TRBJ2-7	many	TGTGCCATCAGTGAAAGCGGGACGCTGAGCTCCTACGAGCAGTACTTC	CAISESGTLSSYEQYF
TRBD1	TRBV20-1	TRBJ1-4	.	TGCAGTGGTACTGAGGGGGCGTCTAATGAAAAACTGTTTTTT	CSGTEGASNEKLFF
.	TRBV29-1	TRBJ2-5	many	TGCAGCGCCCGGAGAGGAGTGGAGACCCAGTACTTC	CSARRGVETQYF
.	TRBV6-4	TRBJ2-2	many	TGTGCCAGCAGTGGCAGCGAGACCGGGGAGCTGTTTTTT	CASSGSETGELFF
.	TRBV12-2	TRBJ2-3	few	TGTGCAAGTCGGCTCCCGTTGTGGTGTGAGGACACAGATACGCAGTATTTT	CASRLPLWCEDTDTQYF
TRBD2	TRBV9	TRBJ2-1	few	TGTGCCAGCAGCGTAGTGTCTAGCGGGGGGGCTGGCAATGAGCAGTTCTTC	CASSVVSSGGAGNEQFF
.	TRBV4-1	TRBJ2-5	many	TGCGCCAGCAGCCAAGGCCCGGGACAAGAGACCCAGTACTTC	CASSQGPGQETQYF
TRBD2	TRBV7-9	TRBJ2-3	many	TGTTCCAGCAGCTGGACTAGCGTATACACAGATACGCAGTATTTT	CSSSWTSVYTDTQYF
.	TRBV3-1	TRBJ1-1	many	TGTGCCAGCAGCCAAGTTGGCTCTCCGCGCTTT	CASSQVGSPRF
TRBD1	TRBV12-3/TRBV12-4	TRBJ1-1	many	TGTGCCAGCAGCCCCCGGGACAGGCCGAACACTGAAGCTTTCTTT	CASSPRDRPNTEAFF
.	TRBV2	TRBJ2-1	.	TGTGCCAGCAGTGACCTAGGGGCCGCATCCTACAATGAGCAGTTCTTC	CASSDLGAASYNEQFF
.	TRBV6-5	TRBJ2-7	.	TGTGCCAGCAGTCAAGCGACAGGAACCTACGAGCAGTACTTC	CASSQATGTYEQYF